These 23 T cell receptor beta chains were all obtained from the same sample, sequenced in a study of blood T cells in healthy people across ages. Through a sample-barcoded 5' primer and a J-beta primer mix, a second PCR was run for roughly 6 to 11 cycles. TCRdb processed the 5' RACE reads anew with MiXCR; each CDR3 protein has one entry. This sample carries about 780,000 distinct CDR3 sequences, roughly 25% of them seen once, and the ten largest clones take around 2.9%. The sample was also linked to a second study, of T cells of mothers and their children.

The specimen sequenced was blood. The receptor source for this set is a boy younger than 18 in good health.

This clonotype was detected a few times. This rearrangement joins TRBV5-1 to TRBJ2-5; D unresolved. This CDR3 has 14 residues. The germline V gene has CDR1 SGHRS and CDR2 YFSETQ. Trimming removed 5 bases at V and 5 bases at J, with 16 bases between. The CDR3 DNA reads as TGCGCCAGCAGGTCAGACTCACACGGGGAGACCCAGTACTTC. Translated: CASRSDSHGETQYF.

This clonotype was recorded a few times. DNA of the CDR3: TGCGCCAGCAGCTTGGGACTAGCCAGAGATACGCAGTATTTT. The encoded protein is CASSLGLARDTQYF. The chain carries TRBV5-1 and TRBJ2-3; 7 bases map to TRBD2. Germline V CDR1 and CDR2: SGHRS, YFSETQ. The V and J ends lost 0 bases and 5 bases, in that order; junction bases with no gene match: 3. The CDR3 has 14 residues.

The table lists this clonotype with a few counts. The chain recombines TRBV6-6 with TRBJ1-4; D is undetermined. The CDR3 runs to 13 residues. Germline CDR1 and CDR2: MNHNY and SVGAGI (reference sequence). V lost 6 bases and J 8 bases, leaving 13 bases between the germline ends. The CDR3 DNA is TGTGCCAGCAGCCGTGACATACGCGAAAAACTGTTTTTT. It is translated as CASSRDIREKLFF.

This clonotype has a handful of counts. The chain combines TRBV7-9 with TRBJ2-4, with D maybe TRBD2 (6 bases). CDR3 length: 11 residues. Germline V CDR1 and CDR2: SEHNR, FQNEAQ (reference sequence). The V end lost 7 bases, the J end lost 7 bases, and 8 bases lay between the germline ends. CDR3 bases: TGTGCCAGCAACAGCGGGAACATTCAGTACTTC. This gives the protein CASNSGNIQYF. The full variable domain, with the rest looked up from reference TRBV7-9 and TRBJ2-4, is DTGVSQNPRHKITKRGQNVTFRCDPISEHNRLYWYRQTLGQGPEFLTYFQNEAQLEKSRLLSDRFSAERPKGSFSTLEIQRTEQGDSAMYLCASNSGNIQYFGAGTRLSVL.

This clonotype has just a few counts. V gene TRBV20-1 combines with J gene TRBJ2-2, with a possible D match to TRBD1 (6 bases). The germline gives CDR1 DFQATT, CDR2 SNEGSKA (reference sequence). This CDR3 is 13 amino acids long. Trimming took 3 bases from V and 3 from J, leaving 8 bases between them. CDR3 protein: CSARRGYTGELFF. The DNA of the CDR3 is TGCAGTGCTAGGAGGGGGTACACCGGGGAGCTGTTTTTT.

Only a few counts were recorded for this clonotype. The gene calls are TRBV5-1 and TRBJ2-7, with D possibly matching TRBD1 (6 bases). There are 14 residues in the CDR3. V shed 0 bases and J shed 4 bases, with 11 bases lying between them. The V gene's germline CDR1 is SGHRS and CDR2 YFSETQ. The CDR3 sequence is CASSLALGQYEQYF. The CDR3 nucleotides are TGCGCCAGCAGCTTGGCCCTAGGACAGTACGAGCAGTACTTC.

This chain links TRBV27 with TRBJ2-4; possibly TRBD1 for D (5 bases). This CDR3 has 18 amino acids. In germline, CDR1 is MNHEY, CDR2 SMNVEV (reference sequence). V was shortened by 6 bases and J by 3 bases, with 24 bases between the two germline ends. The CDR3 loop is CASSSLPGFFDDKNIQYF. The CDR3 DNA reads TGTGCCAGCAGCTCTCTACCAGGGTTTTTTGACGACAAAAACATTCAGTACTTC.

This clonotype has only a few counts. The V call is TRBV6-2 or TRBV6-3, the J call TRBJ2-1; no reliable D call. This CDR3 has 15 residues. Germline loops: CDR1 MNHEY, CDR2 SVGEGT. The V end lost 6 bases, the J end lost 4 bases, and 16 bases lay between the germline ends. The DNA of the CDR3 is TGTGCCAGCAGACTCCCCGAGCTCTCTTACAATGAGCAGTTCTTC. This gives the protein CASRLPELSYNEQFF.

This clonotype has more than one count but fewer than ten. The V and J genes are TRBV27 and TRBJ2-3; D is ambiguous. The CDR3 contains 15 residues. CDR1 and CDR2 from the germline V gene are MNHEY and SMNVEV (reference sequence). Trimming took off 8 bases at V and 4 bases at J, with 19 bases between the two ends. This CDR3 reads CASRNTQYLPDTQYF. The CDR3 DNA is TGTGCCAGCCGAAACACACAGTATCTTCCAGATACGCAGTATTTT.

The CDR3 spells CASSRDSSTNEKLFF. In DNA form, the CDR3 reads TGTGCCAGCAGCCGGGACAGCTCAACTAATGAAAAACTGTTTTTT. This rearrangement joins TRBV7-9 to TRBJ1-4; 7 bases line up with TRBD1. With 5 bases clipped from V and 0 bases from J, the junction kept 3 bases outside the gene matches. This CDR3 comprises 15 residues. Germline V CDR1 and CDR2: SEHNR, FQNEAQ (reference sequence).

The chain combines TRBV5-1 with TRBJ1-2, with 10 nucleotides matching TRBD1. Germline V CDR1 and CDR2: SGHRS, YFSETQ. V shed 6 bases and J 6 bases; nucleotides not matched to a gene: 14. The CDR3 runs to 16 residues. The DNA for the CDR3 is TGCGCCAGCAATATTGGTTTTGCGACAGGGGGCGATGGCTACACCTTC. It encodes CASNIGFATGGDGYTF.

With regard to this clonotype: One junction end disagrees with the germline gene, perhaps due to a read error. The CDR3: CASSPDSSQPQHF. The DNA of the CDR3 is TGTGCCAGCAGCCCCGACAGCAGTCAGCCCCAGCATTTT. The gene calls are TRBV6-6 and TRBJ1-5, with D possibly matching TRBD1 (5 bases). This CDR3 has 13 residues. Germline V gene sequence: CDR1 MNHNY, CDR2 SVGAGI (reference sequence).

The V call is TRBV20-1, the J call TRBJ2-7; perhaps TRBD2 as D (5 bases). The CDR3 has 14 residues. Germline lookup yields CDR1 DFQATT and CDR2 SNEGSKA (reference sequence). Trimming shortened V by 0 bases and J by 0 bases, and 9 bases separated the two germline ends. CDR3 in amino acids: CSAREDFLSYEQYF. As DNA, the CDR3 is TGCAGTGCTAGAGAGGACTTTCTCTCCTACGAGCAGTACTTC.

This clonotype showed up just a few times. The chain links TRBV4-1 to TRBJ1-4; D is perhaps TRBD1 (5 bases). V was trimmed by 3 bases and J by 1 base, leaving 9 bases between them. CDR1 is MGHRA, CDR2 YSYEKL, per germline. The CDR3 consists of 15 residues. CDR3 coding DNA: TGCGCCAGCAGCCAGGCCGGGGGAACTAATGAAAAACTGTTTTTT. Protein: CASSQAGGTNEKLFF.

The V call is TRBV9, the J call TRBJ2-7; D may be TRBD2 (5 bases). Trimming cost V 0 bases and J 4 bases, with 14 bases left between them. Germline-derived CDR1 and CDR2 are SGDLS and YYNGEE. CDR3 length: 15 amino acids. CDR3 loop: CASSVDPAVGYEQYF. The CDR3 nucleotides read TGTGCCAGCAGCGTAGACCCAGCGGTCGGGTACGAGCAGTACTTC.

The chain is built from TRBV18 and TRBJ1-4; D gene uncertain. Germline CDR1 reads KGHSH; CDR2 reads LQKENI. The V gene lost 0 bases and the J gene lost 0 bases, with 2 bases spanning the gap. The CDR3 has 14 amino acids. In DNA, the CDR3 is TGTGCCAGCTCACCACCTGCAACTAATGAAAAACTGTTTTTT. It yields the protein CASSPPATNEKLFF.

This clonotype was counted between two and nine times. The chain couples TRBV25-1 to TRBJ2-7; no clear D. CDR1 MGHDK and CDR2 SYGVNS come from the germline V gene. The CDR3 runs to 13 residues. V shed 2 bases and J shed 5 bases, with 10 bases lying between them. This CDR3 is CASSESPADEQYF. The CDR3 DNA reads as TGTGCCAGCAGTGAAAGCCCCGCTGACGAGCAGTACTTC.

This rearrangement joins TRBV7-6 to TRBJ1-4; TRBD1 might be the D (6 bases). This CDR3 is 14 amino acids long. Germline V gene data show CDR1 as SGHVS and CDR2 as FNYEAQ. The V and J ends lost 4 bases and 8 bases respectively, with 14 bases between them. CDR3 sequence (DNA): TGTGCCAGCAGCTCGACAGGTCTAGGCGAAAAACTGTTTTTT. This gives the protein CASSSTGLGEKLFF.

This sequence joins TRBV3-1 and TRBJ2-3, with 13 bases fitting TRBD2. CDR3 length: 19 amino acids. V lost 3 bases and J lost 5; bases outside the gene matches: 14. The germline V gene encodes CDR1 LGHDT and CDR2 YNNKEL (reference sequence). The CDR3 reads CASSHPLGTSGGAGDTQYF. CDR3 nucleotide sequence: TGTGCCAGCAGCCACCCTTTGGGTACTAGCGGGGGGGCCGGAGATACGCAGTATTTT.

This clonotype occurred a few times. The genes are TRBV6-1 and TRBJ1-4; D remains ambiguous. From germline, CDR1 is MNHNS and CDR2 SASEGT. The V and J ends lost 5 bases and 3 bases respectively, with 13 bases between them. The CDR3 is 15 amino acids. The CDR3 DNA reads TGTGCCAGCAGTATGACACCTACCGCTAATGAAAAACTGTTTTTT. Translated: CASSMTPTANEKLFF.

This chain links TRBV7-9 with TRBJ2-6, with 9 bases fitting TRBD1. CDR1 is SEHNR and CDR2 is FQNEAQ in the germline V gene (reference sequence). The CDR3 has 18 residues. Germline trimming cut 4 bases from V and 1 base from J; bases unmatched to any gene: 8. CDR3 protein: CASSSTGGMVSGANVLTF. For the CDR3, the DNA is TGTGCCAGCAGCTCGACAGGGGGTATGGTTTCTGGGGCCAACGTCCTGACTTTC. Based on the CDR3 plus reference TRBV7-9 and TRBJ2-6, the full variable domain is DTGVSQNPRHKITKRGQNVTFRCDPISEHNRLYWYRQTLGQGPEFLTYFQNEAQLEKSRLLSDRFSAERPKGSFSTLEIQRTEQGDSAMYLCASSSTGGMVSGANVLTFGAGSRLTVL.

The CDR3 is CASSLTSPGQQFF. CDR3 in DNA: TGTGCCAGCAGCTTAACGTCGCCGGGCCAGCAGTTCTTC. The V and J genes are TRBV7-3 and TRBJ2-5; D remains unclear. Near its end, the DNA agrees better with TRBJ2-1, so the J call may be wrong. Germline lookup yields CDR1 SGHTA and CDR2 FQGTGA. The CDR3 extends over 13 amino acids.

The sample holds a few counts of this clonotype. V gene TRBV13 combines with J gene TRBJ1-2, with 8 bases aligning to TRBD1. The ends lost 5 bases at V and 4 bases at J; junction bases unmatched: 6. The CDR3 length is 14 residues. The V gene's germline CDR1 is PRHDT and CDR2 FYEKMQ (reference sequence). CDR3: CASSETGVSYGYTF. CDR3 coding DNA: TGTGCCAGCAGCGAGACAGGGGTTAGCTATGGCTACACCTTC.